The 27 T cell receptor beta chains below all came from one sample that was sequenced in a study of blood T cell repertoires in COVID-19. TCRdb's copy holds only in-frame clones and misses some; the assay was immunoSEQ multiplex PCR. In the table there are hundreds of thousands of clones, about 89% of which are singletons. The sequenced sample consisted of PBMCs or T cells enriched from blood (not recorded which). These receptors originate from a woman aged 40 to 50 who had recovered from COVID-19.

This clone was picked up a small number of times. The chain uses TRBV18 and TRBJ2-1; 7 bases fit TRBD2. This CDR3 region has 13 residues. V trimming: 3 bases; J trimming: 6 bases; junction bases outside the gene matches: 2. Germline V gene lookup returns CDR1 KGHSH and CDR2 LQKENI. The CDR3 DNA is TGTGCCAGCTCACCGGGCGGGAGCAATGAGCAGTTCTTC. This translates into CASSPGGSNEQFF.

This clone was recorded only once. This rearrangement joins TRBV9 to TRBJ2-7; D remains ambiguous. The CDR3 consists of 14 residues. Looked up from germline, CDR1 is SGDLS and CDR2 is YYNGEE. Deletions cut 0 bases from V and 2 bases from J, with 9 bases between. In DNA form, the CDR3 reads TGTGCCAGCAGCGTAGGAAATGGCCCCTACGAGCAGTACTTC. Encoded protein: CASSVGNGPYEQYF.

V and J are TRBV28 and TRBJ2-7; 8 nucleotides agree with TRBD2. This CDR3 contains 12 residues. Germline V lookup: CDR1 MDHEN, CDR2 SYDVKM. V was clipped by 7 bases and J by 7 bases; unmatched bases: 6. The CDR3: CASTDGGVEQYF. CDR3 DNA: TGTGCCAGCACCGACGGGGGGGTGGAGCAGTACTTC.

V usage is TRBV5-1 and J usage is TRBJ2-7, with D possibly being TRBD2 (6 bases). The length of the CDR3 is 13 residues. Trimming removed 0 bases from V and 5 bases from J, with 9 bases in between. CDR1 is SGHRS, CDR2 YFSETQ, per germline. The CDR3 loop reads CASSLVRGNEQYF. The CDR3 region has the DNA TGCGCCAGCAGCTTGGTTCGGGGGAACGAGCAGTACTTC.

The chain couples TRBV19 to TRBJ2-2; D not certain. Trimming removed 9 bases at V and 5 bases at J, with 13 bases between. Germline CDR1 and CDR2: LNHDA and SQIVND (reference sequence). This CDR3 spans 13 amino acids. For the CDR3, the DNA is TGTGCCAGCTCTCTCGGGTTGACCGGGGAGCTGTTTTTT. Residues: CASSLGLTGELFF.

The chain carries TRBV6-5 and TRBJ2-7; maybe TRBD1 (6 bases). Trimming took off 6 bases at V and 2 bases at J, with 17 bases between the two ends. The CDR3 runs 15 residues. CDR1 and CDR2 from the germline V gene are MNHEY and SVGAGI. The CDR3 coding sequence is TGTGCCAGCAGGGATACAGGGCGAGGGCCCTACGAGCAGTACTTC. Translated: CASRDTGRGPYEQYF.

This clone was counted once. The chain combines TRBV7-3 with TRBJ2-2, with D uncertain. Germline CDR1 and CDR2: SGHTA and FQGTGA. There are 16 residues in the CDR3. Trimming took off 1 base at V and 0 bases at J, with 9 bases between the two ends. This chain's CDR3 is CASSLKISANTGELFF. The CDR3 coding sequence is TGTGCCAGCAGCTTAAAAATCTCCGCGAACACCGGGGAGCTGTTTTTT.

The V call is TRBV18, the J call TRBJ2-7; 7 bases match TRBD1. The V gene's germline CDR1 is KGHSH and CDR2 LQKENI. V lost 5 bases and J lost 0; bases outside the gene matches: 4. This CDR3 is 14 amino acids long. The chain's CDR3 is CASSSGQVSYEQYF. In DNA form, the CDR3 reads TGTGCCAGCTCATCAGGACAGGTCTCCTACGAGCAGTACTTC.

The V and J genes are TRBV14 and TRBJ2-1; the match to TRBD2 covers 7 bases. Trimming removed 4 bases from V and 4 bases from J; junction bases left unmatched: 10. The CDR3 has 16 residues. CDR1 and CDR2 from the germline V gene are SGHDN and FVKESK. DNA for the CDR3: TGTGCCAGCAGCCTGCTGGGTGGACTAGATTACAATGAGCAGTTCTTC. It encodes CASSLLGGLDYNEQFF. The whole variable domain, filled in from reference TRBV14 and TRBJ2-1, reads EAGVTQFPSHSVIEKGQTVTLRCDPISGHDNLYWYRRVMGKEIKFLLHFVKESKQDESGMPNNRFLAERTGGTYSTLKVQPAELEDSGVYFCASSLLGGLDYNEQFFGPGTRLTVL.

The gene calls are TRBV9 and TRBJ2-2, with 11 bases matching TRBD2. The CDR3 extends over 16 amino acids. Germline V gene data show CDR1 as SGDLS and CDR2 as YYNGEE. J was trimmed by 5 bases and V by 6 bases; bases with no gene match: 9. Here the CDR3 DNA reads TGTGCCAGCAACCGACTAGCGGGGCCCGGGACCGGGGAGCTGTTTTTT. The encoded protein is CASNRLAGPGTGELFF.

This chain connects TRBV18 to TRBJ2-7; no firm D call. Germline V gives CDR1 KGHSH, CDR2 LQKENI. The CDR3 is 11 amino acids. V was clipped by 1 base and J by 5 bases, with 3 bases between them. Here the CDR3 DNA reads TGTGCCAGCTCACCACTCGACGAGCAGTACTTC. The encoded protein is CASSPLDEQYF.

This chain connects TRBV20-1 to TRBJ2-1, with 9 bases identical to TRBD2. The CDR3 has 15 amino acids. Germline V lookup: CDR1 DFQATT, CDR2 SNEGSKA (reference sequence). The junction had 7 bases not matched to a gene; V was cut back by 3 bases and J by 4 bases. DNA for the CDR3: TGCAGTGCTAGTTTGCCCCTAGCGGGATACAATGAGCAGTTCTTC. Its protein product is CSASLPLAGYNEQFF.

This chain connects TRBV29-1 to TRBJ2-3, with D perhaps TRBD1 (6 bases). CDR3 length: 14 residues. Trimming took off 3 bases at V and 2 bases at J, with 12 bases between the two ends. In germline, CDR1 is SQVTM, CDR2 ANQGSEA. CDR3 amino acids: CSVEGQGSTDTQYF. CDR3 nucleotides: TGCAGCGTTGAGGGGCAGGGGTCCACAGATACGCAGTATTTT.

The chain links TRBV2 to TRBJ1-5; no reliable D call. CDR3 size: 15 residues. Germline CDR1 SNHLY, CDR2 FYNNEI. Trimming removed 6 bases from V and 3 bases from J, with 15 bases in between. The CDR3 here is CASSGVLGDNQPQHF. The CDR3 DNA sequence: TGTGCCAGCAGCGGGGTCCTAGGTGACAATCAGCCCCAGCATTTT. Filled out from reference TRBV2 and TRBJ1-5, the complete variable domain reads EPEVTQTPSHQVTQMGQEVILRCVPISNHLYFYWYRQILGQKVEFLVSFYNNEISEKSEIFDDQFSVERPDGSNFTLKIRSTKLEDSAMYFCASSGVLGDNQPQHFGDGTRLSIL.

The rearrangement uses TRBV5-6 and TRBJ2-7, with 7 bases matching TRBD1. Looked up from germline, CDR1 is SGHDT and CDR2 is YYEEEE. The CDR3 sequence is 15 residues long. V shed 4 bases and J 4 bases; nucleotides not matched to a gene: 11. CDR3 loop: CASSQGGQGRYEQYF. The CDR3 bases are TGTGCCAGCAGCCAAGGGGGCCAGGGGAGATACGAGCAGTACTTC.

The J gene is TRBJ2-1, the V gene TRBV21-1; the D call of TRBD2 is as the table states it, not checked on the DNA. TRBV21-1 is a pseudogene. The CDR3 has 14 amino acids. The CDR3 nucleotides are TGTGCCAGCCGGGGATCAGGAGACTACAATGAGCAGTTCTTC. It specifies CASRGSGDYNEQFF.

This clone appeared a single time. The J gene is TRBJ1-2, the V gene TRBV5-4, with 8 bases lining up with TRBD1. Trimming at V came to 4 bases and at J to 7 bases, leaving 6 bases not matched to a gene. The V gene's germline CDR1 is SGHNT and CDR2 YYREEE (reference sequence). The CDR3 covers 13 residues. CDR3 sequence: CASSSQGAFGYTF. The CDR3 DNA reads TGTGCCAGCAGCAGCCAGGGGGCGTTTGGCTACACCTTC.

The J gene is TRBJ2-5, the V gene TRBV28; TRBD2 matches 11 bases. The ends lost 2 bases at V and 3 bases at J; junction bases unmatched: 5. Germline V lookup: CDR1 MDHEN, CDR2 SYDVKM. The CDR3 consists of 16 residues. The CDR3 nucleotides are TGTGCCAGCAGTTTAAAACTAGCGGGAGAGGAAGAGACCCAGTACTTC. Translated, it gives CASSLKLAGEEETQYF.

J is TRBJ1-4 and V is TRBV7-8; 10 bases agree with TRBD1. The CDR3 totals 17 residues. Losses at the gene ends were 0 bases for V and 0 bases for J; bases not matched to a gene: 1. Looked up from germline, CDR1 is SGHVS and CDR2 is FQNEAQ. This CDR3 is CASSLAGTGATNEKLFF. CDR3 bases: TGTGCCAGCAGCTTAGCGGGGACAGGGGCAACTAATGAAAAACTGTTTTTT. Together with reference TRBV7-8 and TRBJ1-4, the CDR3 gives the full variable domain: GAGVSQSPRYKVAKRGQDVALRCDPISGHVSLFWYQQALGQGPEFLTYFQNEAQLDKSGLPSDRFFAERPEGSVSTLKIQRTQQEDSAVYLCASSLAGTGATNEKLFFGSGTQLSVL.

The V call is TRBV9, the J call TRBJ1-2; D is ambiguous. From germline, CDR1 is SGDLS and CDR2 YYNGEE. Trimming removed 4 bases from V and 3 bases from J, with 10 bases in between. There are 13 residues in the CDR3. CDR3 sequence (DNA): TGTGCCAGCAGCACTGCAGGTTACTATGGCTACACCTTC. This codes for CASSTAGYYGYTF.

In nucleotides, the CDR3 is TGTGCCAGTAGTGGGACAGGGATGACTCGGAGCAATCAGCCCCAGCATTTT. It is translated as CASSGTGMTRSNQPQHF. The chain links TRBV19 to TRBJ1-5; 9 nucleotides align to TRBD1. CDR1 is LNHDA, CDR2 SQIVND, per germline (reference sequence). This CDR3 contains 17 residues. The trim removed 5 bases at V and 1 base at J, leaving 9 bases unmatched.

This rearrangement joins TRBV24-1 to TRBJ2-2; perhaps TRBD2 as D (7 bases). V was clipped by 0 bases and J by 4 bases, with 17 bases between them. The germline gives CDR1 KGHDR, CDR2 SFDVKD. The length of the CDR3 is 18 residues. The CDR3 DNA follows: TGTGCCACCAGTGATTTGGGGGGGCGGGAGTCGGCCACCGGGGAGCTGTTTTTT. It specifies CATSDLGGRESATGELFF.

The chain has TRBV7-2 and TRBJ1-3; D uncertain. The CDR3 loop spans 14 amino acids. Per the germline V gene, CDR1 is SGHTA and CDR2 is FQGNSA. Deletions cut 5 bases from V and 1 base from J, with 9 bases between. CDR3: CASSPQLSGNTIYF. In DNA form, the CDR3 reads TGTGCCAGCAGCCCCCAGTTATCTGGAAACACCATATATTTT.

V usage is TRBV19 and J usage is TRBJ1-1; 8 bases are shared with TRBD1. Germline V lookup: CDR1 LNHDA, CDR2 SQIVND (reference sequence). This CDR3 is built from 14 residues. Unmatched junction bases numbered 2, after V lost 1 base and J lost 4 bases. CDR3: CASSIGTGITEAFF. CDR3 bases: TGTGCCAGTAGTATAGGGACAGGGATCACTGAAGCTTTCTTT.

This clone came up once. The chain has TRBV10-3 and TRBJ2-7; D not resolved. The CDR3 runs to 13 residues. V was shortened by 7 bases and J by 5 bases, with 15 bases between the two germline ends. Per the germline V gene, CDR1 is ENHRY and CDR2 is SYGVKD. In DNA form, the CDR3 reads TGTGCCATCAAAGCTAACTACTCTGACGAGCAGTACTTC. Protein: CAIKANYSDEQYF.

The rearrangement links TRBV10-3 to TRBJ1-5; tentative D call: TRBD1 (5 bases). The V gene's germline CDR1 is ENHRY and CDR2 SYGVKD. This CDR3 is built from 14 residues. Trimming took 10 bases from V and 4 from J, leaving 17 bases between them. The CDR3 sequence is CASGAGGKNQPQHF. Written as DNA, the CDR3 is TGTGCCAGCGGGGCCGGGGGGAAGAATCAGCCCCAGCATTTT.

The chain employs TRBV6-2 or TRBV6-3 and TRBJ2-7, with 10 bases lining up with TRBD2. This CDR3 has 17 residues. Germline CDR1 is MNHEY and CDR2 is SVGEGT. Trimming removed 3 bases from V and 7 bases from J; junction bases left unmatched: 15. The CDR3 coding sequence is TGTGCCAGCAGTTATGATCAACGAGCGGGAGGGCCGGGAGAGCAGTACTTC. Amino acids: CASSYDQRAGGPGEQYF.